This TCR beta chain comes out of a study of CD8+ T cells in alopecia areata. Study-wide context: The authors scored treated patients' severity by affected scalp percentage. Study-wide results and caveats: Researchers reported that TCR sharing among patients proved less clear than in mice, possibly HLA-linked. Resident alphabeta T cells of normal skin are also sequenced in scalp samples. Under tofacitinib, fewer expanded CD8+ clones appeared among the top 100 scalp clones.

Following extraction, RNA underwent reverse transcription to cDNA, which served as the sequencing template. Using immunoSEQ multiplex PCR, the repertoire was profiled, and TCRdb retains in-frame clones only, with some absent. This sample carries 150,000 to 200,000 clones, approximately 60% of them seen once, and the ten largest clones take about 3%. Germline V gene sequence: CDR1 SGHRS, CDR2 YFSETQ. V lost 0 bases, J lost 7 bases, and 4 bases stayed unmatched. This CDR3 has 15 amino acids. In its sample, this clone was seen a few times. Antigen: not known. Described treatment: oral pan-JAK inhibitor, 5-10 mg twice daily.

The input for sequencing was CD4+ T cells sorted from blood, taken at week 4, from a patient treated with tofacitinib. The TCR originated in a human donor with alopecia areata. The rearrangement uses TRBV5-1 and TRBJ2-4; TRBD2 matches 10 bases. The CDR3 sequence: CASSLESGRANIQYF. CDR3 sequence (DNA): TGCGCCAGCAGCTTGGAGAGCGGGAGGGCGAACATTCAGTACTTC.